The T cell receptor beta chain described here comes from a study of identical twins. Study-wide points: Findings came from cross-sectional statistics, without long-term follow-up of donors. Models underestimated out-of-frame TCR alpha sharing in monozygotic twins.

The table lists this clonotype with many counts. The antigen is unknown. TCRdb called the 5' RACE reads again in MiXCR, with one record for every CDR3 protein. Of a few hundred thousand distinct CDR3 sequences detected, over 8.5% appear once; the ten largest clones hold 2.5% to 3.5%. CDR1 and CDR2 from the germline V gene are MRHNA and SNTAGT. With V trimmed by 6 bases and J by 5 bases, 8 bases remained unmatched. CDR3 length: 16 amino acids. These data are also associated with another study on yellow fever vaccine responses in identical twins.

The chain couples TRBV6-4 to TRBJ2-3; 13 bases map to TRBD2. This receptor was identified in a young woman in good health. Source material: PBMCs. CDR3 nucleotide sequence: TGTGCCAGCAGGCAACTAGCGGGGGGGCCGATAGATACGCAGTATTTT. Its protein is CASRQLAGGPIDTQYF.